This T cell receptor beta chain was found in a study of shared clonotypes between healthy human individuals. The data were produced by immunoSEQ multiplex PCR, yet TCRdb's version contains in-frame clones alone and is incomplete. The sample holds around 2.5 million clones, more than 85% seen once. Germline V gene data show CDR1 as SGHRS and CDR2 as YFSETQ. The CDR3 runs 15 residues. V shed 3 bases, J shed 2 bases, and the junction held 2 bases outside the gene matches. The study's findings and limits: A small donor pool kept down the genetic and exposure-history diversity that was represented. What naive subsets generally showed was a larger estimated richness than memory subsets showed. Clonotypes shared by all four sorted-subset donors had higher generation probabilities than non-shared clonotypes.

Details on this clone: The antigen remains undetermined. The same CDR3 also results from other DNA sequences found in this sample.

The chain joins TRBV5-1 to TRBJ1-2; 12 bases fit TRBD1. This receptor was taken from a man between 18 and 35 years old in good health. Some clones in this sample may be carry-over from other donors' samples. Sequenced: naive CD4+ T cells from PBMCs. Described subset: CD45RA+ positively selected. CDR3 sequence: CASSWGQGANYGYTF. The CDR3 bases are TGCGCCAGCAGCTGGGGACAGGGGGCCAACTATGGCTACACCTTC. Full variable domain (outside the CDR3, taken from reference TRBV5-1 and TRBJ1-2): KAGVTQTPRYLIKTRGQQVTLSCSPISGHRSVSWYQQTPGQGLQFLFEYFSETQRNKGNFPGRFSGRQFSNSRSEMNVSTLELGDSALYLCASSWGQGANYGYTFGSGTRLTVV.